The 20 T cell receptor beta chains below were found in one sample sequenced in a study of human T cells and chemical hapten exposure. The time point was: patch test 1, 2 weeks after DPC sensitization. Treatment of the sample: therapeutic diphenylcyclopropenone sensitization with weekly scalp DPC. Using its own MiXCR run on the RACE reads, TCRdb lists one record per CDR3 protein. The data contain around 99,000 distinct CDR3 sequences, roughly 12% of them singletons. The sample in question was whole blood, obtained in connection with sensitization to the hapten diphenylcyclopropenone (DPC). The receptors were gathered from a woman aged 35 to 49 with alopecia areata. Some clones in this sample may be carry-over from other donors' samples.

This rearrangement joins TRBV29-1 to TRBJ2-5, with 7 bases that match TRBD1. V was pared by 7 bases and J by 3 bases, with 5 bases of the junction left unmatched. This CDR3 has 12 amino acids. CDR1 and CDR2 from the germline V gene are SQVTM and ANQGSEA. The CDR3 region has the DNA TGCAGCGCCAGAACAGGGGAAGAGACCCAGTACTTC. This sequence encodes CSARTGEETQYF. Combining the CDR3 with reference TRBV29-1 and TRBJ2-5 gives the whole variable domain SAVISQKPSRDICQRGTSLTIQCQVDSQVTMMFWYRQQPGQSLTLIATANQGSEATYESGFVIDKFPISRPNLTFSTLTVSNMSPEDSSIYLCSARTGEETQYFGPGTRLLVL.

This clonotype was counted a few times. This chain uses TRBV29-1 with TRBJ1-1, with D possibly being TRBD1 (5 bases). This CDR3 contains 12 residues. Trimming stripped 4 bases from V and 0 bases from J, with 6 bases between. Germline values: CDR1 SQVTM, CDR2 ANQGSEA. The CDR3, as DNA: TGCAGCGTTGGGGGGTTGAACACTGAAGCTTTCTTT. This codes for CSVGGLNTEAFF.

This clonotype has at least ten counts. The rearrangement links TRBV2 to TRBJ1-5, with no clear D. Germline assignment: CDR1 SNHLY and CDR2 FYNNEI. With 6 bases removed from V and 7 bases from J, the gap between germline ends came to 13 bases. The CDR3 has 13 amino acids. The CDR3 DNA is TGTGCCAGCAGGATGGACGAAATACAGCCCCAGCATTTT. Its translation: CASRMDEIQPQHF.

This clonotype showed up many times. The CDR3: CASSLAFLRAKDGYTF. Here the CDR3 DNA reads TGTGCCAGCAGCTTAGCGTTTCTGCGGGCCAAGGATGGCTACACCTTC. The rearrangement links TRBV7-2 to TRBJ1-2; D is ambiguous. The CDR3 consists of 16 residues. V shed 0 bases and J shed 6 bases, with 17 bases lying between them. Germline V gene sequence: CDR1 SGHTA, CDR2 FQGNSA.

This clonotype was detected once. The chain carries TRBV4-2 and TRBJ2-5; D might be TRBD2 (5 bases). Trimming shortened V by 5 bases and J by 2 bases, and 12 bases separated the two germline ends. This CDR3 has 14 residues. From germline, CDR1 is LGHNA and CDR2 YNFKEQ. The CDR3 DNA is TGTGCCAGCAGCTCAGTCGGGGTTCAAGAGACCCAGTACTTC. Its translation: CASSSVGVQETQYF.

This sequence joins TRBV6-2 or TRBV6-3 and TRBJ2-1, with TRBD2 matching over 10 bases. Germline lookup yields CDR1 MNHEY and CDR2 SVGEGT. The CDR3 extends over 19 amino acids. The junction had 11 bases not matched to a gene; V was cut back by 2 bases and J by 1 base. CDR3 coding DNA: TGTGCCAGCAGTTACGGGCTACTAGCGGGGCTTTTGTCCTACAATGAGCAGTTCTTC. The encoded protein is CASSYGLLAGLLSYNEQFF.

V is TRBV20-1 and J is TRBJ2-7; D is unclear. Trimming pared 6 bases from V and 0 bases from J, leaving 12 bases between. Germline V gene lookup returns CDR1 DFQATT and CDR2 SNEGSKA (reference sequence). There are 13 residues in the CDR3. CDR3 nucleotide sequence: TGCAGTGCCCCAACCCCCCCCTCCTACGAGCAGTACTTC. Translated: CSAPTPPSYEQYF.

The chain uses TRBV28 and TRBJ1-6; the D gene is possibly TRBD1 (5 bases). V shed 3 bases and J shed 11 bases, with 8 bases lying between them. There are 12 residues in the CDR3. Germline V gene sequence: CDR1 MDHEN, CDR2 SYDVKM. CDR3 DNA sequence: TGTGCCAGCAGTTTGGGGACCCCACCCCTCCACTTT. Protein: CASSLGTPPLHF.

This clonotype was seen more than once but under ten times. The chain has TRBV28 and TRBJ2-2; TRBD2 aligns across 7 bases. The germline CDR1 and CDR2 sequences are MDHEN and SYDVKM. CDR3 length: 16 residues. J gave up 4 bases and V 1 base, and 6 bases lay outside the gene matches. The CDR3 region has the DNA TGTGCCAGCAGTTTATTATCTAGCGGAACCACCGGGGAGCTGTTTTTT. This translates into CASSLLSSGTTGELFF.

This clonotype was observed once. The chain has TRBV10-3 and TRBJ2-3; D remains ambiguous. Per the germline V gene, CDR1 is ENHRY and CDR2 is SYGVKD. The CDR3 covers 16 residues. V was pared by 2 bases and J by 0 bases, with 12 bases between. The CDR3 DNA reads TGTGCCATCAGTGAGATGGAATGGGGTAGCACAGATACGCAGTATTTT. As protein: CAISEMEWGSTDTQYF.

The table lists this clonotype with a few counts. The rearrangement links TRBV6-5 to TRBJ2-2, with 10 positions matching TRBD2. Germline V gene data show CDR1 as MNHEY and CDR2 as SVGAGI. CDR3 size: 16 residues. V gave up 2 bases and J gave up 3 bases; unmatched junction bases: 3. CDR3: CASSYTSGIYTGELFF. The CDR3 DNA is TGTGCCAGCAGTTACACTAGCGGGATCTACACCGGGGAGCTGTTTTTT.

This chain connects TRBV28 to TRBJ2-7, with 7 bases aligning to TRBD2. The CDR3 is 15 amino acids. Germline values: CDR1 MDHEN, CDR2 SYDVKM. With 5 bases clipped from V and 5 bases from J, the junction kept 12 bases outside the gene matches. The CDR3 bases are TGTGCCAGCAGTCCGGGAGGTGCCGGTACCCACGAGCAGTACTTC. Translating it yields CASSPGGAGTHEQYF.

This chain uses TRBV18 with TRBJ2-7; a possible D gene is TRBD2 (5 bases). CDR3 size: 15 residues. V was cut by 3 bases and J by 0 bases, with 12 bases left in between. Germline V CDR1 and CDR2: KGHSH, LQKENI. The CDR3 sequence is CASSPGLADSYEQYF. As DNA, the CDR3 is TGTGCCAGCTCACCTGGGCTAGCAGACTCCTACGAGCAGTACTTC.

This clonotype was counted at least ten times. The chain couples TRBV28 to TRBJ2-7; 8 nucleotides align to TRBD2. Germline V gives CDR1 MDHEN, CDR2 SYDVKM. The V segment lost 6 bases and the J segment 2 bases; nucleotides outside the gene matches: 6. This CDR3 region has 14 residues. The CDR3 coding sequence is TGTGCCAGCAGCGGGGGGGGCCTAACCTACGAGCAGTACTTC. Translation gives CASSGGGLTYEQYF.

The table lists this clonotype with a few counts. The CDR3 bases are TGTGCCAGCAGCTCTGGGGGCGACGGGAATTCACCCCTCCACTTT. Protein: CASSSGGDGNSPLHF. This chain links TRBV28 with TRBJ1-6; maybe TRBD1 (6 bases). Germline CDR1 MDHEN, CDR2 SYDVKM. V was shortened by 6 bases and J by 7 bases, with 16 bases between the two germline ends. CDR3 length: 15 amino acids.

A few counts support this clonotype. The chain uses TRBV20-1 and TRBJ2-1; 8 bases agree with TRBD1. Germline V gene lookup returns CDR1 DFQATT and CDR2 SNEGSKA (reference sequence). Losses at the gene ends were 6 bases for V and 9 bases for J; bases not matched to a gene: 13. The CDR3 loop spans 14 amino acids. In nucleotides, the CDR3 is TGCAGTGCAGGGGATCCAGACAGGGGTGGTGAGCAGTTCTTC. Translation: CSAGDPDRGGEQFF.

This clonotype was seen only once. V is TRBV10-3 and J is TRBJ2-3; no clear D gene. The CDR3 loop spans 12 amino acids. In germline, CDR1 is ENHRY, CDR2 SYGVKD. Trimming removed 6 bases from V and 7 bases from J, with 11 bases in between. CDR3 in DNA: TGTGCCATCAGCCCTAACCAGAATACGCAGTATTTT. This translates into CAISPNQNTQYF.

There are many counts of this clonotype. The chain recombines TRBV7-6 with TRBJ2-1; no reliable D call. The CDR3 runs 13 residues. Germline values: CDR1 SGHVS, CDR2 FNYEAQ. Trimming removed 2 bases at V and 8 bases at J, with 10 bases between. CDR3 nucleotide sequence: TGTGCCAGCAGCTTATTTACCCGGCATGAGCAGTTCTTC. Amino acids: CASSLFTRHEQFF.

A few counts support this clonotype. In DNA, the CDR3 is TGTGCCAGCAGTTTAGGGGGGATCGGGACAGATACGCAGTATTTT. Protein sequence: CASSLGGIGTDTQYF. The rearrangement joins TRBV28 to TRBJ2-3; maybe TRBD2 (6 bases). The CDR3 covers 15 residues. Germline V lookup: CDR1 MDHEN, CDR2 SYDVKM. V lost 2 bases and J 3 bases, leaving 12 bases between the germline ends.

In this sample, this clonotype turned up a few times. The chain recombines TRBV4-1 with TRBJ2-1, with D possibly TRBD2 on 6 matching bases. Germline assignment: CDR1 MGHRA and CDR2 YSYEKL. The CDR3 totals 14 residues. V was cut by 0 bases and J by 8 bases, with 11 bases left in between. The CDR3 DNA reads as TGCGCCAGCAGCCAAGATAAAACGGGGGATGAGCAGTTCTTC. Amino acid sequence: CASSQDKTGDEQFF.